One and the same sample provided the 10 T cell receptor beta chains below, sequenced in a study of blood T cell repertoires in COVID-19. Measured with immunoSEQ multiplex PCR; TCRdb has only the in-frame clones, and not every one. The profile shows roughly 440,000 clones, approximately 90% of them singletons. The sample consisted of peripheral blood. The receptors were sampled from a woman aged 45-65 years with COVID-19, enrolled during active disease.

The chain combines TRBV18 with TRBJ1-1; tentative D call: TRBD1 (5 bases). Between the trimmed V and J ends, which lost 6 bases and 1 base, there was a span of 15 bases. Germline lookup yields CDR1 KGHSH and CDR2 LQKENI. This CDR3 contains 15 residues. The CDR3 spells CASSFADRPNTEAFF. Here the CDR3 DNA reads TGTGCCAGCTCCTTCGCCGACAGACCGAACACTGAAGCTTTCTTT.

The chain uses TRBV7-2 and TRBJ2-3; a possible D gene is TRBD2 (5 bases). Germline V gene sequence: CDR1 SGHTA, CDR2 FQGNSA. The CDR3 is 14 residues long. The germline V and J ends were trimmed by 4 bases and 4 bases, with 12 bases remaining between them. The CDR3 sequence: CASSSLGSADTQYF. The DNA of the CDR3 is TGTGCCAGCAGCTCTCTAGGGAGTGCAGATACGCAGTATTTT.

V and J are TRBV7-9 and TRBJ2-1; 11 nucleotides line up with TRBD2. This CDR3 is built from 15 residues. V lost 2 bases to trimming and J lost 8 bases; unmatched junction nucleotides: 5. Per the germline V gene, CDR1 is SEHNR and CDR2 is FQNEAQ (reference sequence). CDR3 in amino acids: CASSLLAGGRDEQFF. The CDR3 nucleotides are TGTGCCAGCAGCTTATTAGCGGGGGGGCGGGATGAGCAGTTCTTC. Full variable domain (outside the CDR3, taken from reference TRBV7-9 and TRBJ2-1): DTGVSQNPRHKITKRGQNVTFRCDPISEHNRLYWYRQTLGQGPEFLTYFQNEAQLEKSRLLSDRFSAERPKGSFSTLEIQRTEQGDSAMYLCASSLLAGGRDEQFFGPGTRLTVL.

This rearrangement joins TRBV10-1 to TRBJ2-7, with TRBD1 matching 10 bases. Germline V gene data show CDR1 as WNHNN and CDR2 as SYGVQD (reference sequence). This CDR3 region has 13 residues. V lost 10 bases and J lost 5; bases outside the gene matches: 8. Here the CDR3 DNA reads TGCGCCACCTCCAGGGACAGGGGTAACGAGCAGTACTTC. Translation: CATSRDRGNEQYF.

The V gene is TRBV9, the J gene TRBJ2-1; 11 bases are a match to TRBD2. From germline, CDR1 is SGDLS and CDR2 YYNGEE. The CDR3 is made up of 15 amino acids. J gave up 7 bases and V 2 bases, and 5 bases lay outside the gene matches. CDR3 protein: CASSVVAGGRNEQFF. CDR3 nucleotides: TGTGCCAGCAGCGTGGTAGCGGGGGGGAGGAATGAGCAGTTCTTC.

This clone was counted once. The V and J genes are TRBV7-8 and TRBJ2-7; 7 nucleotides align to TRBD1. Trimming removed 4 bases from V and 6 bases from J; junction bases left unmatched: 6. The CDR3 is 13 residues long. Germline V gene sequence: CDR1 SGHVS, CDR2 FQNEAQ. The CDR3: CASSSLRDSEQYF. The CDR3 region has the DNA TGTGCCAGCAGCTCCTTGAGGGACAGCGAGCAGTACTTC.

Of note for this clone: The sample has other DNA sequences that encode this CDR3 too. The rearrangement joins TRBV2 to TRBJ1-6; D is unresolved. Germline loops: CDR1 SNHLY, CDR2 FYNNEI. V was shortened by 2 bases and J by 0 bases, with 5 bases between the two germline ends. The CDR3 runs to 15 residues. The CDR3 DNA sequence: TGTGCCAGCAGTGAACTGAGCTCCTATAATTCACCCCTCCACTTT. Translation: CASSELSSYNSPLHF.

This clone was observed a few times. The chain joins TRBV12-3 or TRBV12-4 to TRBJ1-5, with D possibly matching TRBD1 (5 bases). The CDR3 spans 13 residues. V was shortened by 3 bases and J by 5 bases, with 8 bases between the two germline ends. The CDR3 DNA reads TGTGCCAGCAGTTTTTCGGGGGATCAGCCCCAGCATTTT. Translating gives CASSFSGDQPQHF.

The chain employs TRBV3-1 (or the pseudogene TRBV3-2) and TRBJ2-2; 9 positions agree with TRBD2. The CDR3 loop spans 16 amino acids. Trimming cost V 4 bases and J 4 bases; bases outside gene matches: 7. CDR1 and CDR2 from the germline V gene are LGHDT and YNNKEL (reference sequence). This CDR3 is CASSPLAGVGTGELFF. The DNA of the CDR3 is TGTGCCAGCAGCCCTTTAGCGGGGGTGGGCACCGGGGAGCTGTTTTTT.

This chain uses TRBV7-9 with TRBJ1-2; D may be TRBD1 (6 bases). With 1 base removed from V and 4 bases from J, the gap between germline ends came to 19 bases. The length of the CDR3 is 17 residues. Germline assignment: CDR1 SEHNR and CDR2 FQNEAQ (reference sequence). This chain's CDR3 is CASSLGTSGEGGYGYTF. DNA of the CDR3: TGTGCCAGCAGCTTAGGAACTTCAGGGGAAGGTGGCTATGGCTACACCTTC.